One sample yielded the 24 T cell receptor beta chains listed below, sequenced in a study of blood T cell repertoires in COVID-19. Profiled with immunoSEQ multiplex PCR; TCRdb holds only in-frame clones, not every one. The repertoire has 140,000 to 150,000 clones, around 81% of them found once; the top ten carry 7% to 10%. The sample taken for sequencing was peripheral blood. Source of these receptors: a human donor in a cohort sampled during active COVID-19.

The chain employs TRBV1 and TRBJ2-3; TRBD1, the table's D call, lacks a check against the DNA. TRBV1 counts as a pseudogene. This CDR3 contains 19 residues. The CDR3 sequence: CTSSQAQGRGRLGTDTQYF. The CDR3 DNA follows: TGCACCAGCAGCCAAGCCCAGGGTAGGGGGCGACTGGGCACAGATACGCAGTATTTT.

The chain uses TRBV5-1 and TRBJ1-5; D remains unclear. The CDR3 totals 16 residues. Germline CDR1 SGHRS, CDR2 YFSETQ. Trimming stripped 0 bases from V and 4 bases from J, with 14 bases between. In DNA, the CDR3 is TGCGCCAGCAGCTTGGACGCCTTCTCGGAGAATCAGCCCCAGCATTTT. Its protein is CASSLDAFSENQPQHF.

This clone has a single count. The chain uses TRBV19 and TRBJ2-6; tentatively, D is TRBD1 (6 bases). Germline assignment: CDR1 LNHDA and CDR2 SQIVND (reference sequence). Trimming stripped 9 bases from V and 0 bases from J, with 15 bases between. This CDR3 spans 16 amino acids. The CDR3 DNA sequence: TGTGCCAGCGAACCGGGACACTCCTCTGGGGCCAACGTCCTGACTTTC. Amino acid sequence: CASEPGHSSGANVLTF.

The chain employs TRBV5-6 and TRBJ2-7; weak D call: TRBD1 (6 bases). Germline V gene sequence: CDR1 SGHDT, CDR2 YYEEEE. Deletions cut 2 bases from V and 3 bases from J, with 15 bases between. CDR3 size: 15 residues. The CDR3, as DNA: TGTGCCAGCAGCTTCCAGGGGCGGACGAACTACGAGCAGTACTTC. Translated: CASSFQGRTNYEQYF.

This clone was detected only once. The V and J genes are TRBV3-1 (or the pseudogene TRBV3-2) and TRBJ2-7, with 10 bases aligning to TRBD1. CDR1 is LGHDT, CDR2 YNNKEL, per germline (reference sequence). The trim removed 1 base at V and 2 bases at J, leaving 8 bases unmatched. This CDR3 is built from 17 residues. CDR3 nucleotides: TGTGCCAGCAGCCAAGGCCCCGACAGGGGGCAAACCTACGAGCAGTACTTC. Amino acids: CASSQGPDRGQTYEQYF.

V gene TRBV28 combines with J gene TRBJ1-4, with TRBD1 as a possible D gene (6 bases). The V end lost 5 bases, the J end lost 7 bases, and 17 bases lay between the germline ends. The CDR3 consists of 15 residues. Germline lookup yields CDR1 MDHEN and CDR2 SYDVKM. The CDR3 sequence is CASSQSRGIIEKLFF. The DNA of the CDR3 is TGTGCCAGCAGTCAAAGCAGGGGTATCATTGAAAAACTGTTTTTT.

The gene calls are TRBV28 and TRBJ2-7, with 8 bases that match TRBD2. Germline trimming cut 5 bases from V and 5 bases from J; bases unmatched to any gene: 11. Per the germline V gene, CDR1 is MDHEN and CDR2 is SYDVKM. The CDR3 extends over 15 amino acids. The CDR3 sequence is CASSPGVAGRNEQYF. CDR3 DNA sequence: TGTGCCAGCAGTCCCGGGGTAGCGGGAAGGAACGAGCAGTACTTC. Filled out from reference TRBV28 and TRBJ2-7, the complete variable domain reads DVKVTQSSRYLVKRTGEKVFLECVQDMDHENMFWYRQDPGLGLRLIYFSYDVKMKEKGDIPEGYSVSREKKERFSLILESASTNQTSMYLCASSPGVAGRNEQYFGPGTRLTVT.

This clone appeared a few times. Other DNA sequences in the sample encode the same CDR3. V gene TRBV27 combines with J gene TRBJ2-7, with 8 bases aligning to TRBD2. V dropped 4 bases and J dropped 2; count of bases not matched to a gene: 1. Germline CDR1 and CDR2: MNHEY and SMNVEV (reference sequence). This CDR3 comprises 13 residues. The CDR3 region is CASSSGGAYEQYF. The CDR3 bases are TGTGCCAGCAGTTCGGGAGGGGCCTACGAGCAGTACTTC.

The chain joins TRBV6-5 to TRBJ2-3, with unresolved D. CDR3 length: 15 residues. The V gene lost 4 bases and the J gene lost 1 base, with 12 bases spanning the gap. Germline CDR1 reads MNHEY; CDR2 reads SVGAGI. CDR3 amino acids: CASSWAPYGTDTQYF. DNA for the CDR3: TGTGCCAGCAGTTGGGCCCCCTACGGCACAGATACGCAGTATTTT.

This rearrangement joins TRBV14 to TRBJ1-2, with 7 bases fitting TRBD1. The CDR3 is 14 residues long. Germline V gives CDR1 SGHDN, CDR2 FVKESK. V dropped 4 bases and J dropped 9; count of bases not matched to a gene: 11. The chain's CDR3 is CASSRPDRARSYTF. CDR3 nucleotide sequence: TGTGCCAGCAGCCGCCCAGACAGGGCTAGAAGCTACACCTTC.

The J gene is TRBJ2-1, the V gene TRBV6-6; no clear D. The CDR3 length is 14 residues. CDR1 is MNHNY and CDR2 is SVGAGI in the germline V gene (reference sequence). Trimming pared 2 bases from V and 0 bases from J, leaving 5 bases between. This chain's CDR3 is CASSYDFSYNEQFF. DNA for the CDR3: TGTGCCAGCAGTTACGACTTCTCCTACAATGAGCAGTTCTTC.

In regard to this clone: Other nucleotide sequences from this sample produce the same CDR3. This sequence joins TRBV27 and TRBJ2-7, with D possibly TRBD1 on 7 matching bases. Germline V gives CDR1 MNHEY, CDR2 SMNVEV (reference sequence). V was shortened by 2 bases and J by 5 bases, with 13 bases between the two germline ends. The CDR3 is made up of 14 amino acids. CDR3: CASSLRQGGDEQYF. The CDR3 coding sequence is TGTGCCAGCAGTTTAAGACAGGGAGGCGACGAGCAGTACTTC.

The CDR3 DNA reads TGTGCCAGCAGTCCACGGGTCGGGGGCTACGAGCAGTACTTC. Its translation is CASSPRVGGYEQYF. The chain carries TRBV6-4 and TRBJ2-7; tentative D call: TRBD2 (6 bases). Germline V lookup: CDR1 MRHNA, CDR2 SNTAGT. The CDR3 consists of 14 residues. V was trimmed by 5 bases and J by 3 bases, leaving 14 bases between them.

J is TRBJ2-5 and V is TRBV6-5, with D perhaps matching TRBD1 (6 bases). In germline, CDR1 is MNHEY, CDR2 SVGAGI. V lost 3 bases to trimming and J lost 1 base, with 15 bases between them. The CDR3 length is 16 residues. The CDR3 here is CASSYRGRQIQETQYF. In DNA form, the CDR3 reads TGTGCCAGCAGTTATAGGGGGAGACAGATCCAAGAGACCCAGTACTTC.

This clone was detected only once. This chain joins TRBV9 and TRBJ1-3; TRBD1 matches at 7 bases. Germline CDR1 reads SGDLS; CDR2 reads YYNGEE. The CDR3 is 16 amino acids. Trimming cost V 4 bases and J 0 bases; bases outside gene matches: 7. This chain's CDR3 is CASSSQGQLSGNTIYF. The CDR3 DNA sequence: TGTGCCAGCAGCTCCCAGGGACAGCTCTCTGGAAACACCATATATTTT.

The V and J genes are TRBV28 and TRBJ2-5, with D maybe TRBD1 (5 bases). CDR3 size: 13 residues. Germline V gene lookup returns CDR1 MDHEN and CDR2 SYDVKM. V lost 5 bases and J 4 bases, leaving 11 bases between the germline ends. CDR3 sequence reads: CASSTWGLETQYF. In nucleotides, the CDR3 is TGTGCCAGCAGTACATGGGGCCTAGAGACCCAGTACTTC.

The chain combines TRBV3-1 (or the pseudogene TRBV3-2) with TRBJ1-3; D remains ambiguous. Per the germline V gene, CDR1 is LGHDT and CDR2 is YNNKEL (reference sequence). The CDR3 runs 16 residues. The V and J ends lost 3 bases and 0 bases respectively, with 12 bases between them. The CDR3 sequence is CASSQKTFSSGNTIYF. The CDR3 DNA reads TGTGCCAGCAGCCAGAAGACATTCAGCTCTGGAAACACCATATATTTT.

The rearrangement joins TRBV4-2 to TRBJ2-1; 7 positions agree with TRBD1. Looked up from germline, CDR1 is LGHNA and CDR2 is YNFKEQ. The CDR3 extends over 15 amino acids. The ends lost 0 bases at V and 9 bases at J; junction bases unmatched: 8. CDR3 region: CASSQDPGQKTEQFF. For the CDR3, the DNA is TGTGCCAGCAGCCAAGATCCGGGACAGAAAACTGAGCAGTTCTTC.

The rearrangement links TRBV5-5 to TRBJ1-4; 9 bases line up with TRBD1. The CDR3 has 14 residues. Germline CDR1 is SGHKS and CDR2 is YYEKEE (reference sequence). After removal of 4 bases from V and 8 bases from J, the junction contained 6 bases not matched to a gene. The DNA of the CDR3 is TGTGCCAGCAGCCCCGGGACAGGGCGGGAAAAACTGTTTTTT. Residues: CASSPGTGREKLFF. Looking up the rest from reference TRBV5-5 and TRBJ1-4 gives the full variable domain: DAGVTQSPTHLIKTRGQQVTLRCSPISGHKSVSWYQQVLGQGPQFIFQYYEKEERGRGNFPDRFSARQFPNYSSELNVNALLLGDSALYLCASSPGTGREKLFFGSGTQLSVL.

This clone was recorded once. V usage is TRBV6-6 and J usage is TRBJ1-1; D remains unclear. This CDR3 is 13 amino acids long. Trimming left V 6 bases short and J 1 base short, with 9 bases between. Germline CDR1 is MNHNY and CDR2 is SVGAGI (reference sequence). For the CDR3, the DNA is TGTGCCAGCAGCATCGGGAGGAACACTGAAGCTTTCTTT. Protein: CASSIGRNTEAFF.

A single count supports this clone. The rearrangement joins TRBV6-6 to TRBJ1-2; TRBD1 is a possible D gene (5 bases). CDR3 length equals 15 residues. Germline-derived CDR1 and CDR2 are MNHNY and SVGAGI (reference sequence). Deletions cut 8 bases from V and 4 bases from J, with 20 bases between. CDR3 DNA sequence: TGTGCCAGCGGTGCCGGGACCGGGAGACGCTATGGCTACACCTTC. Protein product: CASGAGTGRRYGYTF.

The chain uses TRBV28 and TRBJ2-1, with 15 bases fitting TRBD2. Germline V gene lookup returns CDR1 MDHEN and CDR2 SYDVKM. This CDR3 region has 17 residues. The junction had 4 bases not matched to a gene; V was cut back by 7 bases and J by 0 bases. The CDR3 is CASKGLAGGSSYNEQFF. The DNA for the CDR3 is TGTGCCAGCAAGGGACTAGCGGGAGGATCCTCCTACAATGAGCAGTTCTTC.

Written as DNA, the CDR3 is TGTGCCAGCAGGAGCCAGGGCTACGAGCAGTACTTC. Protein sequence: CASRSQGYEQYF. The chain uses TRBV5-6 and TRBJ2-7, with D possibly TRBD1 on 5 matching bases. This CDR3 contains 12 residues. Germline V gene sequence: CDR1 SGHDT, CDR2 YYEEEE. V lost 5 bases and J lost 3, with 9 bases in between.

The rearrangement links TRBV6-4 to TRBJ2-2; no reliable D call. CDR1 and CDR2 from the germline V gene are MRHNA and SNTAGT. Between the trimmed V and J ends, which lost 1 base and 4 bases, there was a span of 4 bases. This CDR3 has 13 amino acids. CDR3 sequence (DNA): TGTGCCAGCAGTGACTTAGTCACCGGGGAGCTGTTTTTT. Its translation: CASSDLVTGELFF.